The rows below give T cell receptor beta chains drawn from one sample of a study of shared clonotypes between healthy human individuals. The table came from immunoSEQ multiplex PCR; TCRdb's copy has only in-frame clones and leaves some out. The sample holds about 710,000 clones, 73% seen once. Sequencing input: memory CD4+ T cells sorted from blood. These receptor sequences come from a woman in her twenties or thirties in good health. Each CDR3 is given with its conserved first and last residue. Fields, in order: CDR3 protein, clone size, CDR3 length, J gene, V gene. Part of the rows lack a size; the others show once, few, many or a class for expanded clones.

CDR3: CASSRRPSGRIYEQYF
size: -
length: 16
J: TRBJ2-7
V: TRBV27

CDR3: CASSEGGQESYEQYF
size: -
length: 15
J: TRBJ2-7
V: TRBV2

CDR3: CASSLTATNEKLFF
size: -
length: 14
J: TRBJ1-4
V: TRBV19

CDR3: CAWSGPGTVNQPQHF
size: -
length: 15
J: TRBJ1-5
V: TRBV30

CDR3: CAWANRGLNYGYTF
size: few
length: 14
J: TRBJ1-2
V: TRBV30

CDR3: CASSQGRLRGATEAFF
size: once
length: 16
J: TRBJ1-1
V: TRBV4-1

CDR3: CASRVRQGAGTGELFF
size: -
length: 16
J: TRBJ2-2
V: TRBV7-9

CDR3: CASMGLGEKLFF
size: -
length: 12
J: TRBJ1-4
V: TRBV2

CDR3: CSVDEDPSPSEAFF
size: -
length: 14
J: TRBJ1-1
V: TRBV29-1

CDR3: CASSVGLPGNTIYF
size: -
length: 14
J: TRBJ1-3
V: TRBV9

CDR3: CASSEPGTAAYEQYF
size: -
length: 15
J: TRBJ2-7
V: TRBV10-1

CDR3: CAWRGPNLGETQYF
size: once
length: 14
J: TRBJ2-5
V: TRBV30

CDR3: CASSPTGDRDLYGYTF
size: -
length: 16
J: TRBJ1-2
V: TRBV19

CDR3: CASSLSRGVYGYTF
size: once
length: 14
J: TRBJ1-2
V: TRBV27

CDR3: CASSFGGSSYEQYF
size: -
length: 14
J: TRBJ2-7
V: TRBV5-1

CDR3: CASSYAYQRPSEQYF
size: -
length: 15
J: TRBJ2-7
V: TRBV6-6

CDR3: CAISPGGGRPSYEQYF
size: -
length: 16
J: TRBJ2-7
V: TRBV10-3

CDR3: CASGTGGTNTEAFF
size: once
length: 14
J: TRBJ1-1
V: TRBV19

CDR3: CASSRGGLVGEAFF
size: few
length: 14
J: TRBJ1-1
V: TRBV7-2

CDR3: CASSKGASRETQYF
size: -
length: 14
J: TRBJ2-5
V: TRBV6-1

CDR3: CASSLSGWYYGYTF
size: -
length: 14
J: TRBJ1-2
V: TRBV28

CDR3: CASSSLRGAAQETQYF
size: -
length: 16
J: TRBJ2-5
V: TRBV27

CDR3: CASSQRGPGLEQYF
size: -
length: 14
J: TRBJ2-7
V: TRBV5-1

CDR3: CASSDTGLANAATGELFF
size: -
length: 18
J: TRBJ2-2
V: TRBV11-2

CDR3: CASSSGPGQGHYGYTF
size: -
length: 16
J: TRBJ1-2
V: TRBV28

CDR3: CASSRQGGKTQYF
size: -
length: 13
J: TRBJ2-5
V: TRBV6-5

CDR3: CASSLKGGTEAFF
size: few
length: 13
J: TRBJ1-1
V: TRBV5-1

CDR3: CASNRQEGQPQHF
size: -
length: 13
J: TRBJ1-5
V: TRBV2

CDR3: CASSASTGTGGEKLFF
size: few
length: 16
J: TRBJ1-4
V: TRBV25-1

CDR3: CASSNRLAGGNEQFF
size: -
length: 15
J: TRBJ2-1
V: TRBV28

CDR3: CASSLSYEYSIYGYTF
size: -
length: 16
J: TRBJ1-2
V: TRBV7-2

CDR3: CASSFGYYGYTF
size: -
length: 12
J: TRBJ1-2
V: TRBV28

CDR3: CASSTGQGARGYTF
size: once
length: 14
J: TRBJ1-2
V: TRBV19

CDR3: CASSQDRQGRTDTQYF
size: many
length: 16
J: TRBJ2-3
V: TRBV4-1

CDR3: CASSGSGSTDTQYF
size: -
length: 14
J: TRBJ2-3
V: TRBV5-1

CDR3: CASRRLSNTIYF
size: -
length: 12
J: TRBJ1-3
V: TRBV19

CDR3: CASSLRRSTDTQYF
size: -
length: 14
J: TRBJ2-3
V: TRBV7-3

CDR3: CASSILAGLPGDTQYF
size: -
length: 16
J: TRBJ2-3
V: TRBV19

CDR3: CASSRLNQPQHF
size: -
length: 12
J: TRBJ1-5
V: TRBV19

CDR3: CASSSGLNTEAFF
size: -
length: 13
J: TRBJ1-1
V: TRBV6-6

CDR3: CASSLVGQGRQYF
size: -
length: 13
J: TRBJ2-7
V: TRBV5-4

CDR3: CASSVGNNPGLDEQYF
size: -
length: 16
J: TRBJ2-7
V: TRBV9

CDR3: CASSSRTNNQPQHF
size: -
length: 14
J: TRBJ1-5
V: TRBV5-6

CDR3: CASSSAGPGTSGRWYNEQFF
size: once
length: 20
J: TRBJ2-1
V: TRBV5-1

CDR3: CASSRTSGYNEQFF
size: -
length: 14
J: TRBJ2-1
V: TRBV28

CDR3: CAWSPMGGGAETQYF
size: -
length: 15
J: TRBJ2-5
V: TRBV30

CDR3: CASSTGAGFEVDRELFF
size: many
length: 17
J: TRBJ2-2
V: TRBV19

CDR3: CASSLSPNRAPHIQYF
size: -
length: 16
J: TRBJ2-4
V: TRBV5-4

CDR3: CASNNRRIGTDTQYF
size: once
length: 15
J: TRBJ2-3
V: TRBV6-5

CDR3: CASSRTGLATNTGELFF
size: many
length: 17
J: TRBJ2-2
V: TRBV4-1